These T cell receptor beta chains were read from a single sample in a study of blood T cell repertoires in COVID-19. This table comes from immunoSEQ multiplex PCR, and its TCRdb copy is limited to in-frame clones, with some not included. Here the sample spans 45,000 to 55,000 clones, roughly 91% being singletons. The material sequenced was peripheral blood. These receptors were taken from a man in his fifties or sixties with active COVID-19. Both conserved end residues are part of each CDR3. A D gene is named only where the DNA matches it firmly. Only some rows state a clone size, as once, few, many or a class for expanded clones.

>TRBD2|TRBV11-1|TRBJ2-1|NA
CASSFASGYNEQFF
TGTGCCAGCAGCTTCGCTAGCGGGTACAATGAGCAGTTCTTC
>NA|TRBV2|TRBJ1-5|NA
CASRRQDQPQHF
TGTGCCAGCAGGAGGCAAGATCAGCCCCAGCATTTT
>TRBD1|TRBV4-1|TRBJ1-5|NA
CASSQVQGQDQPQHF
TGCGCCAGCAGCCAAGTCCAGGGACAGGATCAGCCCCAGCATTTT
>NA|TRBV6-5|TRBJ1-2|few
CASSPSNYGYTF
TGTGCCTCGTCTCCCAGTAACTATGGCTACACCTTC
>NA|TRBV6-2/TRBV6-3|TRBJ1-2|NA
CASSYTGRTNYGYTF
TGTGCCAGCAGTTACACAGGGCGGACAAACTATGGCTACACCTTC
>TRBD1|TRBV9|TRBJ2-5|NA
CAGSATTGGETQYF
TGTGCCGGCAGCGCAACAACAGGGGGAGAGACCCAGTACTTC
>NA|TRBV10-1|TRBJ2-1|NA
CASLAASSYNEQFF
TGCGCCAGCCTTGCTGCGAGCTCCTACAATGAGCAGTTCTTC
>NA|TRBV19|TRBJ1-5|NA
CASSRGWESNQPQHF
TGTGCCAGTAGTAGAGGGTGGGAGAGCAATCAGCCCCAGCATTTT
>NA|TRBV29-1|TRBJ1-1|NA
CSVKTGYVTEAFF
TGCAGCGTTAAAACAGGCTACGTGACTGAAGCTTTCTTT
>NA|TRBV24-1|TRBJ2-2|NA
CATSDVNTGELFF
TGTGCCACCAGTGATGTAAACACCGGGGAGCTGTTTTTT
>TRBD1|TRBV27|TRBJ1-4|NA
CASSFLGQGAEKLFF
TGTGCCAGCAGTTTCCTCGGACAGGGTGCGGAAAAACTGTTTTTT
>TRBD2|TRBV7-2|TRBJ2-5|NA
CASSTGLAGNQETQYF
TGTGCCAGCAGCACCGGACTAGCGGGGAACCAAGAGACCCAGTACTTC
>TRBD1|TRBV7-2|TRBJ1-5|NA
CASSFGTGTGAQPQHF
TGTGCCAGCAGCTTTGGAACAGGGACAGGAGCTCAGCCCCAGCATTTT
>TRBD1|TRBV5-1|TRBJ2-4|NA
CASSLDSFGTALAKNIQYF
TGCGCCAGCAGCTTGGATAGCTTCGGGACAGCTCTAGCCAAAAACATTCAGTACTTC
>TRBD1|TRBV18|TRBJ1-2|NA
CASSPLQTGDGYTF
TGTGCCAGCTCACCCCTCCAGACAGGGGATGGCTACACCTTC
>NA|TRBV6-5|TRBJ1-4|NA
CASSPSGQVGVGIF
NA
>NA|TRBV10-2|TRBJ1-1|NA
CASRKGSADPTEAFF
TGCGCCAGCAGGAAGGGGTCCGCGGACCCCACTGAAGCTTTCTTT
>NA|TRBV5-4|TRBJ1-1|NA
CASSVDRSIILMNTEAFF
TGTGCCAGCAGCGTGGACAGATCTATTATACTTATGAACACTGAAGCTTTCTTT
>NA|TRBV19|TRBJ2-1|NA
CASSQVAGSYNEQFF
TGTGCCAGTAGCCAGGTGGCCGGCTCCTACAATGAGCAGTTCTTC
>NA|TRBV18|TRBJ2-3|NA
CASSPKILTPSSTDTQYF
TGTGCCAGCTCACCAAAGATCCTAACTCCAAGTAGCACAGATACGCAGTATTTT
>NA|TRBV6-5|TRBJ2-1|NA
CASSQTRNEQFF
TGTGCCAGCAGCCAGACTAGAAACGAGCAGTTCTTC
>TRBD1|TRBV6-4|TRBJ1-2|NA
CASTPDRGSTGYTF
TGTGCCAGCACCCCCGACAGGGGGTCAACTGGCTACACCTTC
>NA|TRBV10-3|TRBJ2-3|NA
CAISGVEDTQYF
TGTGCCATCAGTGGAGTTGAGGATACGCAGTATTTT
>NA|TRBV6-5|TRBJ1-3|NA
CASIPVPGNTIYF
TGTGCCAGCATTCCAGTACCTGGAAACACCATATATTTT
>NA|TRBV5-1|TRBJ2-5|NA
CASSWEAAGRDQETQYF
TGCGCCAGCAGCTGGGAGGCTGCAGGGCGGGACCAAGAGACCCAGTACTTC
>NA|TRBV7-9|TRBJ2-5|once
CASSLGGAGETQYF
TGTGCCAGCAGCTTAGGCGGGGCGGGGGAGACCCAGTACTTC
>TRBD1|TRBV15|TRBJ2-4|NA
CATSRDQGQENIQYF
TGTGCCACCAGCAGAGATCAGGGACAGGAAAACATTCAGTACTTC
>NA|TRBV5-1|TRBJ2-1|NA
CASSAGLGGTYNEQFF
TGCGCCAGCAGCGCCGGACTAGGGGGGACCTACAATGAGCAGTTCTTC
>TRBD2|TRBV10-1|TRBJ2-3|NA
CARTGLAGFSTDTQYF
TGCGCCAGGACGGGACTAGCGGGATTCAGCACAGATACGCAGTATTTT
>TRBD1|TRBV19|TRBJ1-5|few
CASSATGGQPQHF
TGTGCCAGTAGTGCGACAGGGGGACAGCCCCAGCATTTT
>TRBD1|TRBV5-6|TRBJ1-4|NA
CASSWTGGMGEKLFF
TGTGCCAGCAGCTGGACAGGGGGCATGGGTGAAAAACTGTTTTTT
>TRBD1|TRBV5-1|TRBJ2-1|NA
CASSLGQGLYNEQFF
TGCGCCAGCAGCTTGGGACAGGGGTTATACAATGAGCAGTTCTTC